This T cell receptor beta chain was captured by sequencing in a study of T cell repertoires in cytomegalovirus infection. Study overall: TCR beta signatures that were public indicated CMV infection and matching HLA type. Study conclusions and caveats: Predominance within the ex vivo response was attributable to HLA-C-restricted CMV-specific TCR beta clonotypes. Summed frequency of public TCR beta families distinguished CMV carriers with the relevant HLA.

In this sample, this clonotype turned up a few times. Its antigen is currently unknown. V was clipped by 1 base and J by 5 bases; unmatched bases: 7. The CDR3 is made up of 15 amino acids. CDR1 SQVTM and CDR2 ANQGSEA come from the germline V gene. A single record per CDR3 protein comes from TCRdb applying MiXCR to the reads. This sample has roughly 640,000 distinct CDR3 sequences, with more than 20% found just once. The TCR sequence derives from a human donor in good health (CMV status not recorded). Some clones in this sample may be carry-over from other donors' samples. The V call is TRBV29-1, the J call TRBJ2-5, with 10 nucleotides matching TRBD2. Specimen: CD8+ T cells from PBMCs. The CDR3 DNA sequence: TGCAGCGTTGAAGGATCAGCGGGGGGGCCGGAGACCCAGTACTTC. Its protein is CSVEGSAGGPETQYF.